What follows is one T cell receptor (beta chain) and its context. Its antigen is still unknown. Base qualities are not at hand, and no much larger clone is one base apart. This specimen belongs to a study of shared clonotypes between healthy human individuals (TCRdb year 2020). At the level of the whole study: The cohort included three men and two women between 18 and 49 years of age. For each donor, CD4 naive and CD4 memory were each given three plates, CD8 naive was given two plates, and CD8 memory was given one plate. To estimate repertoire size and how much clonotype sharing occurs between individuals, the study deeply sequenced the blood TCR repertoires of five or six healthy adults. Different laboratories and diverse techniques were used to prepare libraries and sequence TCR repertoires, to increase sequencing depth and limit assay-specific biases. Each donor's leukapheresis produced roughly between roughly 0.85 and 9.5 billion PBMCs. The investigation overall reported the following: Pairwise subsampling led to the expectation that sequencing depth would affect the degree of clonotype sharing among donors. Higher generation probabilities were observed for clonotypes shared by all four sorted-subset donors than for non-shared clonotypes. Across a handful of donors, approximately 5% of naive CD4, around 3.3% of naive CD8, approximately 2.5% of memory CD4, and under 0.45% of memory CD8 clonotypes were shared. Rarefaction of sorted-subset datasets indicated incomplete sequencing despite the large sequencing depth. Naive subsets generally had larger estimated clonotype richness than memory subsets. The small number of donors limited the genetic and exposure-history diversity represented. Sampling was restricted to blood, and TCR repertoires in tissue are likely to differ from TCR repertoires in blood.

V is reduced by 3 bases and J by 1 base, leaving a spacing of 12 bases between them. The germline V gene (reference sequence) gives CDR1 as MNHEY and CDR2 as SMNVEV. Spanning cysteine to phenylalanine, the CDR3 consists of 16 amino acids. Only CDR3 DNA is held: 48 bases, read in frame from base 1. TCR CDR3 regions were amplified from genomic DNA by multiplex PCR using the deep immunoSEQ assay. Extracted genomic DNA from each cell subset was distributed evenly across all wells of several immunoSEQ 96-well plates, and each plate was treated as a replicate. For sorted subsets, about 0.2 ug genomic DNA, equal to some 30,000 T cell genomes, was loaded into each replicate PCR. Purified libraries were measured with a Qubit 3.0 fluorometer, size-checked on a Bioanalyzer 2100, and measured again with the KAPA Library Quantification kit. Every immunoSEQ 96-well plate was sequenced on a separate single-read 150-cycle Illumina NextSeq 550 flow cell. The published analysis was carried out like this. The immunoSEQ output contained only junctional sequences without quality scores, so filtering could not match that applied to full-length reads. Sequences were annotated with PyIR, a Python wrapper for IgBLAST v1.9, and V/J genes and CDR3 were assigned using IMGT germline references. Reads were filtered out if the reads had weak V/J assignments (E-value above 1e-6), no CDR3, stop codons, out-of-frame junctions, or ambiguous translated residues. V3J clonotypes were defined as sequences sharing the same inferred V gene, J gene, and CDR3 amino acid sequence. Percentage overlap between repertoires was calculated by dividing the number of shared unique clonotypes by the size of the smaller repertoire. Repertoire richness was assessed with RTK rarefaction, the Chao1 estimator, and Recon v2.1 estimates of unobserved clonotypes. For all TCRbeta clonotypes obtained by the gDNA method from a few donors, generation probabilities were computed with OLGA. Held by TCRdb, this immuneACCESS table contains in-frame sequences only and omits some clones. Under half of the omission traces to an unresolved V gene where checked; the cause of the rest is unknown. The V and J calls and clone size are taken from that table; D and trimming were inferred from the DNA. In this sample the table shows approximately 640,000 clones, about two thirds of which occur a single time. Around 1.8% of the sample is taken by the ten largest.

The donors were healthy, HIV-negative adults with no recently reported acute infections or vaccinations. Only Caucasian adults living in Nashville, Tennessee, USA were represented among the donors. CD4+ T cells were enriched by magnetic negative selection; naive cells were then positively selected on CD45RA, and the negative fraction formed the memory subset. Blood was collected by leukapheresis, and PBMCs were isolated by Ficoll-Histopaque density gradient centrifugation and then cryopreserved in liquid nitrogen vapor phase. Analytical flow cytometry was used to check the purity and quantity of each magnetically sorted T cell population. From each sorted fraction, genomic DNA was isolated and quantified by UV absorbance on a Nanodrop 2000c.

The sequencing input was memory CD4+ T cells sorted from blood. Interpreted using the paper, the cell subset or site label stands for: CD45RA-negative fraction. The sequence derives from a woman under 40 in good health. This chain joins TRBV27 to TRBJ2-2, with the identity of the D gene unclear. The CDR3 protein: CASSFDSLGNTGELFF. The sequenced DNA: TGTGCCAGCAGTTTTGACTCGTTGGGGAACACCGGGGAGCTGTTTTTT.